These T cell receptor beta chains were read from a single sample in a study of control samples from healthy donors and cancer patients. Measured with immunoSEQ multiplex PCR; TCRdb has only the in-frame clones, and not every one. The sample has 75,000 to 95,000 clones; about 88% are singletons. The sample was blood. The receptors stem from a woman aged 50 to 60 in good health. Both conserved end residues are part of each CDR3. A D gene is named only where the DNA matches it firmly. The size of a clone is reported for some rows only, either as once, few or many, or as a class for expanded clones.

j_call | cdr3_length | clone_size | v_call | d_call | cdr3_nt | cdr3_aa
TRBJ2-6 | 15 | . | TRBV2 | . | TGTGCCAGCAGTTACAGGGAATCTGGGGCCAACGTCCTGACTTTC | CASSYRESGANVLTF
TRBJ1-1 | 16 | . | TRBV12-5 | . | TGTGCTAGTGGTTTGGTACCTGGGCAGTTGAACACTGAAGCTTTCTTT | CASGLVPGQLNTEAFF
TRBJ1-5 | 16 | . | TRBV7-8 | . | TGTGCCAGCAGCTTACCCCCCAGGACAGTAAATCAGCCCCAGCATTTT | CASSLPPRTVNQPQHF
TRBJ1-4 | 12 | . | TRBV4-1 | . | TGCGCCAGCCGGGATCAAGGCGAAAAACTGTTTTTT | CASRDQGEKLFF
TRBJ1-1 | 14 | . | TRBV5-1 | . | TGCGCCAGCAGCTTGGACACCAGGAACACTGAAGCTTTCTTT | CASSLDTRNTEAFF
TRBJ2-1 | 15 | few | TRBV7-9 | TRBD2 | TGTGCCAGCAGCTTAGATAGCGGGGGGGCCTATGAGCAGTTCTTC | CASSLDSGGAYEQFF
TRBJ1-3 | 11 | . | TRBV20-1 | . | TGCAGTGCTAGGGCTGGAAACACCATATATTTT | CSARAGNTIYF
TRBJ2-7 | 14 | . | TRBV14 | . | TGTGCCAGCAGCCGGGTTATGGGCTCCTACGAGCAGTACTTC | CASSRVMGSYEQYF
TRBJ1-1 | 14 | . | TRBV6-5 | . | TGTGCCAGCAGCTCAGGTGTGGGGAACACTGAAGCTTTCTTT | CASSSGVGNTEAFF
TRBJ2-3 | 16 | . | TRBV15 | TRBD1 | TGTGCCACCAGCAGAGGGGACAGGGGGCTCACAGATACGCAGTATTTT | CATSRGDRGLTDTQYF
TRBJ2-3 | 14 | . | TRBV7-9 | . | TGTGCCAGCATCTCGGGGGGCTATGACAGTACGCAGTATTTT | CASISGGYDSTQYF
TRBJ2-3 | 13 | . | TRBV29-1 | . | TGCAGCGTTGATGCCAATAGTGCAGATACGCAGTATTTT | CSVDANSADTQYF
TRBJ1-2 | 15 | few | TRBV2 | TRBD1 | TGTGCCAGCAAAAATAGACAGGGGGCTTCAGGTGGCTACACCTTC | CASKNRQGASGGYTF
TRBJ2-7 | 11 | . | TRBV6-5 | . | TGTGCCAGCAGTTTTCAAACGGCGCAGTACTTC | CASSFQTAQYF
TRBJ1-1 | 15 | . | TRBV6-5 | . | TGTGCCAGCACCCTAAAGGTGTCTATCAACACTGAAGCTTTCTTT | CASTLKVSINTEAFF
TRBJ1-1 | 15 | . | TRBV5-1 | . | TGCGCCAGCAGCTTCCGCGGATTCGAGAACACTGAAGCTTTCTTT | CASSFRGFENTEAFF
TRBJ1-5 | 14 | once | TRBV3-1/TRBV3-2 | . | TGTGCCAGCAGCCAGTCGGGGGACAATCAGCCCCAGCATTTT | CASSQSGDNQPQHF
TRBJ1-5 | 11 | . | TRBV2 | . | TGTGCCAGCAGTGAAGGGGGGCCCCAGCATTTT | CASSEGGPQHF
TRBJ2-1 | 14 | . | TRBV11-2 | . | TGTGCCAGCAGCTTAATAAGGGGCCCGAAGGAGCAGTTCTTC | CASSLIRGPKEQFF
TRBJ2-1 | 12 | . | TRBV19 | TRBD1 | TGTGCCAGTAGCCGGGACAGGGACCGGCAGTTCTTC | CASSRDRDRQFF
TRBJ1-5 | 18 | . | TRBV2 | . | TGTGCCAGCGGCTCACGGTGGCAGGCTGGTCGGAGCAATCAGCCCCAGCATTTT | CASGSRWQAGRSNQPQHF
TRBJ1-2 | 13 | . | TRBV29-1 | TRBD1 | TGCAGCGTCAAAAAACAGGGGGCGGTCAGCTACACCTTC | CSVKKQGAVSYTF
TRBJ1-4 | 15 | once | TRBV2 | . | TGTGCCAGCAGTGAAGATTTAGGTCCTAATGACAAACTGTTTTTT | CASSEDLGPNDKLFF
TRBJ1-2 | 13 | . | TRBV19 | TRBD1 | TGTGCCAGTAGTATTAGGCCAGGGGGCGGCTACACCTTC | CASSIRPGGGYTF
TRBJ2-7 | 13 | . | TRBV12-3/TRBV12-4 | . | TGTGCCAGCACCCTAACCCCAGCCTACGAGCAGTACTTC | CASTLTPAYEQYF
TRBJ2-2 | 18 | . | TRBV7-2 | . | TGTGCCAGCAGCTTAGGTGACAGGAGGCCATCGAACACCGGGGAGCTGTTTTTT | CASSLGDRRPSNTGELFF
TRBJ2-2 | 15 | once | TRBV11-2 | TRBD1 | TGTGCCAGCCGAAGGGGGCGGGCGAACACCGGGGAGCTGTTTTTT | CASRRGRANTGELFF
TRBJ1-4 | 14 | . | TRBV6-5 | TRBD1 | TGTGCCAGCAGTTACACAGGGGTAGATGAAAAACTGTTTTTT | CASSYTGVDEKLFF
TRBJ2-3 | 17 | . | TRBV7-9 | . | TGTGCCAGCACCCCTGGGGGGGGCATTAGGTGGACAGATACGCAGTATTTT | CASTPGGGIRWTDTQYF
TRBJ1-6 | 14 | . | TRBV10-3 | . | TGTGCCGTACAGACAGACCTATCAGCCTCACCCCTCCACTTT | CAVQTDLSASPLHF
TRBJ1-1 | 13 | . | TRBV18 | . | TGTGCCAGCTCAGCCGGGACGAACACTGAAGCTTTCTTT | CASSAGTNTEAFF
TRBJ2-1 | 14 | few | TRBV7-9 | . | TGTGCCAGCATCCGGGCCATAAGCTACAATGAGCAGTTCTTC | CASIRAISYNEQFF
TRBJ2-7 | 15 | . | TRBV19 | . | TGTGCCAGTAGCCTTAGCTGGGGAAACTCCTACGAGCAGTACTTC | CASSLSWGNSYEQYF
TRBJ2-4 | 14 | . | TRBV3-1/TRBV3-2 | . | TGTGCCAGCAGCTCCTACATCCCCGGGGACATTCAGTACTTC | CASSSYIPGDIQYF
TRBJ2-3 | 13 | . | TRBV2 | . | TGTGCCAGCAGTTGGGTCGTGGGAGATACGCAGTATTTT | CASSWVVGDTQYF
TRBJ1-4 | 13 | . | TRBV29-1 | . | TGCAGCGTTGAGGAGCAGGGTAATGAAAAACTGTTTTTT | CSVEEQGNEKLFF
TRBJ1-2 | 13 | . | TRBV3-1/TRBV3-2 | . | TGTGCCAGCAGCTTAAAGGGAGTAGGCGGCTACACCTTC | CASSLKGVGGYTF
TRBJ2-2 | 17 | . | TRBV25-1 | TRBD1 | TGTGCCAGCAGTGGGACAGGGCCAGACATAAACACCGGGGAGCTGTTTTTT | CASSGTGPDINTGELFF
TRBJ1-1 | 14 | . | TRBV2 | . | TGTGCCAGCAGTGAAGCCCAGGGAGGCACTGAAGCTTTCTTT | CASSEAQGGTEAFF
TRBJ1-1 | 16 | . | TRBV2 | . | TGTGCCAGCAGTGGGGAGGCAGGTACTTGGAGAACTGAAGCTTTCTTT | CASSGEAGTWRTEAFF
TRBJ1-1 | 14 | . | TRBV9 | . | TGTGCCAGCAGCCCGATACCGGACGACACTGAAGCTTTCTTT | CASSPIPDDTEAFF
TRBJ2-6 | 12 | . | TRBV30 | . | TGTGCCCGCGAGACAGGGGCCAACGTCCTGACTTTC | CARETGANVLTF
TRBJ1-4 | 13 | . | TRBV29-1 | . | TGCAGCGTCCGGACAGCAGGGAATGAAAAACTGTTTTTT | CSVRTAGNEKLFF
TRBJ1-6 | 15 | once | TRBV6-5 | . | TGTGCCAGCAGTTACAAAGACAGAAGATTTTCACCCCTCCACTTT | CASSYKDRRFSPLHF
TRBJ2-7 | 14 | . | TRBV6-5 | . | TGTGCCAGCACTTATCGTACCGAATCCTACGAGCAGTACTTC | CASTYRTESYEQYF
TRBJ2-7 | 17 | . | TRBV4-2 | TRBD1 | TGTGCCAGCAGCCCAGAAAGCACAGGGGCCACCGGATACGAGCAGTACTTC | CASSPESTGATGYEQYF
TRBJ1-4 | 13 | . | TRBV19 | . | TGTGCCAGTAGTGAAACAACTAATGAAAAACTGTTTTTT | CASSETTNEKLFF